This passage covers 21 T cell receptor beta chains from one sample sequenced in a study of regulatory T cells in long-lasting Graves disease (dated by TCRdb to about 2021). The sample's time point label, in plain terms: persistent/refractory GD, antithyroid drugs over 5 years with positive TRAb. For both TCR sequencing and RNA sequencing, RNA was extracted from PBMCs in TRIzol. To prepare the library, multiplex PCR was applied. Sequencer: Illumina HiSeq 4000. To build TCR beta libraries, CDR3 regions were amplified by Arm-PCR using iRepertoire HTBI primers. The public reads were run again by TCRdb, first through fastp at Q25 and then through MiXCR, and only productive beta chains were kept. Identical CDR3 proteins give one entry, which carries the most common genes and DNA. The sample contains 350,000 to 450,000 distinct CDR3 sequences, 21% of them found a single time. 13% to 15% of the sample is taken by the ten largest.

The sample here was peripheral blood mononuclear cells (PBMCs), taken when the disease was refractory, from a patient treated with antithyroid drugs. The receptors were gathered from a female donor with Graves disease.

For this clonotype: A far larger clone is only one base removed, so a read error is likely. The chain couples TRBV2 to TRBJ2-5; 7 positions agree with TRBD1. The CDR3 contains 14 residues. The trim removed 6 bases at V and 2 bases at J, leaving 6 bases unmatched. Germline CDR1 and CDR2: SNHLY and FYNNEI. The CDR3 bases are TGTGCCAGCAGGACCGGGACAGCTCAAGAGACCCAGTACTTC. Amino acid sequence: CASRTGTAQETQYF. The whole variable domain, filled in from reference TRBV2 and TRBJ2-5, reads EPEVTQTPSHQVTQMGQEVILRCVPISNHLYFYWYRQILGQKVEFLVSFYNNEISEKSEIFDDQFSVERPDGSNFTLKIRSTKLEDSAMYFCASRTGTAQETQYFGPGTRLLVL.

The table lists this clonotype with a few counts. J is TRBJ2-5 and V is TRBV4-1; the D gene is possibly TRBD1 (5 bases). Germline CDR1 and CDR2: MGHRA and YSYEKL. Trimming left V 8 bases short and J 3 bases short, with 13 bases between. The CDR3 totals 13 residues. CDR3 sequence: CASGQGAKETQYF. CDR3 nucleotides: TGCGCCAGCGGGCAGGGCGCCAAAGAGACCCAGTACTTC.

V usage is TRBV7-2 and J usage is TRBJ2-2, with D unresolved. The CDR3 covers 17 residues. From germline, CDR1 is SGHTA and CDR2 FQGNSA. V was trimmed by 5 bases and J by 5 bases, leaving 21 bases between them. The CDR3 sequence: CASSTRMRLGETGELFF. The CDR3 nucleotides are TGTGCCAGCAGCACCCGCATGAGGCTAGGAGAAACCGGGGAGCTGTTTTTT.

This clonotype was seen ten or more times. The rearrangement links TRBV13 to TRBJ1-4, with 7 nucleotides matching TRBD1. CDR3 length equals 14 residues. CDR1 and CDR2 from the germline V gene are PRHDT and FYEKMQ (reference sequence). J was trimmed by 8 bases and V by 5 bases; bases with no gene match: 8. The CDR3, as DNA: TGTGCCAGCAGCCTCAGGGGGATGGGGGAAAAACTGTTTTTT. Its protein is CASSLRGMGEKLFF.

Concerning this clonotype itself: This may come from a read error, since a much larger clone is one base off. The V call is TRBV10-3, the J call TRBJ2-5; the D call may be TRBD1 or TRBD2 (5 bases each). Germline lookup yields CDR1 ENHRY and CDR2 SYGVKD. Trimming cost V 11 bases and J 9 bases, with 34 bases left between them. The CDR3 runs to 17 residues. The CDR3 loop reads CAVRGVGPTQRAEAQYF. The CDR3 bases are TGTGCCGTTAGGGGCGTCGGACCCACACAAAGGGCGGAGGCCCAGTACTTC.

The CDR3 DNA reads TGTGCCACCACAGGGGGCATGAACACTGAAGCTTTCTTT. Encoded protein: CATTGGMNTEAFF. The chain links TRBV25-1 to TRBJ1-1, with 9 nucleotides matching TRBD1. The CDR3 length is 13 residues. Germline CDR1 is MGHDK and CDR2 is SYGVNS. The ends lost 10 bases at V and 0 bases at J; junction bases unmatched: 3. The variable domain in full, with the rest retrieved from reference TRBV25-1 and TRBJ1-1, is EADIYQTPRYLVIGTGKKITLECSQTMGHDKMYWYQQDPGMELHLIHYSYGVNSTEKGDLSSESTVSRIRTEHFPLTLESARPSHTSQYLCATTGGMNTEAFFGQGTRLTVV.

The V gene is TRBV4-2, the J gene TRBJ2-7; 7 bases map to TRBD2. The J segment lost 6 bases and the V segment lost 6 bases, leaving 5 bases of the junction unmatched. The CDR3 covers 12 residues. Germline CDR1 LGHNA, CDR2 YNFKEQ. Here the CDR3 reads CASSPTSAEQYF. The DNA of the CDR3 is TGTGCCAGCAGTCCTACTAGCGCCGAGCAGTACTTC.

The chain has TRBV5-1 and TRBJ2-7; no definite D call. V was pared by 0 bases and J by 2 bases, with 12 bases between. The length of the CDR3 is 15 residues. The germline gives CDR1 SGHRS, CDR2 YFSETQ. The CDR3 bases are TGCGCCAGCAGCTTGGCCGGCTACCAGGCCTACGAGCAGTACTTC. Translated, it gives CASSLAGYQAYEQYF.

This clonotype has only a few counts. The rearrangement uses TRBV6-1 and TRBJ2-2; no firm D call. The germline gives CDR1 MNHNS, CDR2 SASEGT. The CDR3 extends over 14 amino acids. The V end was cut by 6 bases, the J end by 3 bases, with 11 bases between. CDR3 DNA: TGTGCCAGCAGCAAGAACAGCGACACCGGGGAGCTGTTTTTT. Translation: CASSKNSDTGELFF.

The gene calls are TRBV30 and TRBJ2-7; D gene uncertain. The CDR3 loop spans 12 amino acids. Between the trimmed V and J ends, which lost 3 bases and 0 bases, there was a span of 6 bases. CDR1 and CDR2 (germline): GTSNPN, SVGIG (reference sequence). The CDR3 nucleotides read TGTGCCTGGAGCGGCCTCTCCTACGAGCAGTACTTC. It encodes CAWSGLSYEQYF. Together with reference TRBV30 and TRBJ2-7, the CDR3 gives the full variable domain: SQTIHQWPATLVQPVGSPLSLECTVEGTSNPNLYWYRQAAGRGLQLLFYSVGIGQISSEVPQNLSASRPQDRQFILSSKKLLLSDSGFYLCAWSGLSYEQYFGPGTRLTVT.

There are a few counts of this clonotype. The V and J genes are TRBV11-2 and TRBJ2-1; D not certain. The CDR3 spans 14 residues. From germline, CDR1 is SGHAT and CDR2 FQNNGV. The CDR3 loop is CVMQWLRFDNEQFF. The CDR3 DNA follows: TGTGTCATGCAGTGGTTGAGATTCGACAATGAGCAGTTCTTC.

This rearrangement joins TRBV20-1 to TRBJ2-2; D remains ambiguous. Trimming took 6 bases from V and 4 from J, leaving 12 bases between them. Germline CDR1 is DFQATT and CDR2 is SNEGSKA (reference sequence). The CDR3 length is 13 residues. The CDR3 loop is CSARRQPTGELFF. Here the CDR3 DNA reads TGCAGTGCACGCAGGCAACCCACCGGGGAGCTGTTTTTT.

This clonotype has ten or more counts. CDR3 sequence reads: CATSRERENTEAFF. The DNA of the CDR3 is TGTGCCACCAGCAGGGAACGGGAGAACACTGAAGCTTTCTTT. This chain joins TRBV15 and TRBJ1-1; D remains ambiguous. This CDR3 has 14 residues. Trimming removed 3 bases from V and 1 base from J, with 9 bases in between. Germline CDR1 reads LNHNV; CDR2 reads YYDKDF (reference sequence).

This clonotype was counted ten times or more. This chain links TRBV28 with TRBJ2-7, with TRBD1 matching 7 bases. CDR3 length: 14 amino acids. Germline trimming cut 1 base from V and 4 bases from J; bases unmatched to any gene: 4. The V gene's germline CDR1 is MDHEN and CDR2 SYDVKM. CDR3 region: CASSLLGQLYEQYF. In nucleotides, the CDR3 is TGTGCCAGCAGTTTATTGGGACAGCTATACGAGCAGTACTTC.

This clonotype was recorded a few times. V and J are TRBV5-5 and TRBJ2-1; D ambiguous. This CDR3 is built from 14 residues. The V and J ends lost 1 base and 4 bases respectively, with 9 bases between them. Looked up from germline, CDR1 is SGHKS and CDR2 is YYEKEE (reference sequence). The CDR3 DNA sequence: TGTGCCAGCAGCTTGAGTCTCCAGTACAATGAGCAGTTCTTC. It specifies CASSLSLQYNEQFF. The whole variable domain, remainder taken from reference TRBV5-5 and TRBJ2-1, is DAGVTQSPTHLIKTRGQQVTLRCSPISGHKSVSWYQQVLGQGPQFIFQYYEKEERGRGNFPDRFSARQFPNYSSELNVNALLLGDSALYLCASSLSLQYNEQFFGPGTRLTVL.

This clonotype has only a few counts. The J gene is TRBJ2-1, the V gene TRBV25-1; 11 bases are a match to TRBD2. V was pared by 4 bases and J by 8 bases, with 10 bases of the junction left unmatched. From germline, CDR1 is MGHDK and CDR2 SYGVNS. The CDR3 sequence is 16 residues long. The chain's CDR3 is CASSGPLAGVKDEQFF. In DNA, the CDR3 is TGTGCCAGCAGTGGTCCACTAGCGGGAGTAAAAGATGAGCAGTTCTTC. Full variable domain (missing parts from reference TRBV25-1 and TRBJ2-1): EADIYQTPRYLVIGTGKKITLECSQTMGHDKMYWYQQDPGMELHLIHYSYGVNSTEKGDLSSESTVSRIRTEHFPLTLESARPSHTSQYLCASSGPLAGVKDEQFFGPGTRLTVL.

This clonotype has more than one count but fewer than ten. CDR3 region: CSARPISENIQYF. For the CDR3, the DNA is TGCAGTGCCCGTCCCATTTCAGAAAACATTCAGTACTTC. The chain joins TRBV20-1 to TRBJ2-4; D not resolved. CDR1 is DFQATT, CDR2 SNEGSKA, per germline (reference sequence). V shed 6 bases and J shed 5 bases, with 14 bases lying between them. The CDR3 runs to 13 residues.

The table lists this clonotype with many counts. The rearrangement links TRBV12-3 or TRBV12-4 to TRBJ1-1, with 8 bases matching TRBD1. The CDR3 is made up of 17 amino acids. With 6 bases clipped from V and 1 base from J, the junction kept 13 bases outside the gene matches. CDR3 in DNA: TGTGCCAGCAGCTACCTTGAGGGGGACAGGACGAACACTGAAGCTTTCTTT. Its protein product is CASSYLEGDRTNTEAFF.

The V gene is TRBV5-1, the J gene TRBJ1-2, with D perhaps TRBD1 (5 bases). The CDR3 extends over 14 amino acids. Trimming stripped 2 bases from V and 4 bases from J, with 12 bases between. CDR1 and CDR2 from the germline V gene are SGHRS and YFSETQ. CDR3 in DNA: TGCGCCAGCAGCTTTTCGAGTCAGGGCTATGGCTACACCTTC. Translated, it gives CASSFSSQGYGYTF.

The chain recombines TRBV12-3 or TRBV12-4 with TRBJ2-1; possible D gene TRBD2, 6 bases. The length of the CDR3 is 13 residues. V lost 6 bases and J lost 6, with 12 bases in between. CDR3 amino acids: CASSPGTGNEQFF. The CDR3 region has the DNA TGTGCCAGCAGCCCGGGGACTGGCAATGAGCAGTTCTTC.

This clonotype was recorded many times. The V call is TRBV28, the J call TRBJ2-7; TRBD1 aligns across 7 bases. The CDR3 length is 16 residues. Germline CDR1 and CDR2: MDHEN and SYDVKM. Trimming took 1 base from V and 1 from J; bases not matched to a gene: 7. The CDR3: CASSLLGGSTSYEQYF. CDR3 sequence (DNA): TGTGCCAGCAGTTTATTAGGGGGCTCTACATCCTACGAGCAGTACTTC.